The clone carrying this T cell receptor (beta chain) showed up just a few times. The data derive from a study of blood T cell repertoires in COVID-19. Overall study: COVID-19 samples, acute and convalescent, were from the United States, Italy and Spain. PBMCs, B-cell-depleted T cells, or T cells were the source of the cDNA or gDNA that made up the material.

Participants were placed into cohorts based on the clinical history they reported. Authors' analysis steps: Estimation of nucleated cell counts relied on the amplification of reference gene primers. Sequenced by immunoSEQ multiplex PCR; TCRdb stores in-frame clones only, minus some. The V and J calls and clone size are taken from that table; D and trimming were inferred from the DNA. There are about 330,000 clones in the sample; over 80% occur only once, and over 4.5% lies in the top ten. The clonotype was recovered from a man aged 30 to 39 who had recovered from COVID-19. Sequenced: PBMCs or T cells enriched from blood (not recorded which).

DNA for the CDR3: TGTGCCAGCAGCTTCTGGACAGGGAGCTCTGGGGCCAACGTCCTGACTTTC. Amino acid sequence: CASSFWTGSSGANVLTF. The chain employs TRBV5-6 and TRBJ2-6; 8 nucleotides match TRBD1. CDR1 and CDR2 (germline): SGHDT, YYEEEE. V was clipped by 2 bases and J by 0 bases; unmatched bases: 4. This CDR3 has 17 amino acids.